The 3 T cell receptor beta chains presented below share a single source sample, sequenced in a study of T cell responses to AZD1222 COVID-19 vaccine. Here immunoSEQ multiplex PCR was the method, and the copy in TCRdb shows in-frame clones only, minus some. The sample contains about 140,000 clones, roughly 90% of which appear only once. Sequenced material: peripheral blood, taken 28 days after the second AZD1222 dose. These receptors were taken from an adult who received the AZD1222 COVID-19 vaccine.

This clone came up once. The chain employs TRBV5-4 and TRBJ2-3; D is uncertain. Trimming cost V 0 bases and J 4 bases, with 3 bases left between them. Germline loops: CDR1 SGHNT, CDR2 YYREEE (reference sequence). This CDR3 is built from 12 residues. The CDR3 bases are TGTGCCAGCAGCTTGGAGGCAGATACGCAGTATTTT. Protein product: CASSLEADTQYF. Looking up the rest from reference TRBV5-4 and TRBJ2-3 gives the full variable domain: ETGVTQSPTHLIKTRGQQVTLRCSSQSGHNTVSWYQQALGQGPQFIFQYYREEENGRGNFPPRFSGLQFPNYSSELNVNALELDDSALYLCASSLEADTQYFGPGTRLTVL.

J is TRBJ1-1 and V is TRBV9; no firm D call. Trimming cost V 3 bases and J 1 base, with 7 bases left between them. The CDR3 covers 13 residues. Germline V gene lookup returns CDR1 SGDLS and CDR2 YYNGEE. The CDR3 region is CASSGNTNTEAFF. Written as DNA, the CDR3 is TGTGCCAGCAGCGGAAACACGAACACTGAAGCTTTCTTT. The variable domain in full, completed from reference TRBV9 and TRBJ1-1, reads DSGVTQTPKHLITATGQRVTLRCSPRSGDLSVYWYQQSLDQGLQFLIQYYNGEERAKGNILERFSAQQFPDLHSELNLSSLELGDSALYFCASSGNTNTEAFFGQGTRLTVV.

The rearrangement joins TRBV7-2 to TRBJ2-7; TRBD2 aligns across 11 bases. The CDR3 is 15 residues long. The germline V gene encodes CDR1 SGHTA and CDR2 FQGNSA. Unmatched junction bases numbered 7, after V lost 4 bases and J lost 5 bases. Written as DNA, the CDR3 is TGTGCCAGCAGCTCCTCTTTACTAGCGGGAGACGAGCAGTACTTC. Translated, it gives CASSSSLLAGDEQYF.